The text below deals with one T cell receptor beta chain. Authors' processing steps: Amplification of reference gene primers was used by the study to estimate nucleated cell counts. The repertoire was sequenced with immunoSEQ multiplex PCR; TCRdb's copy has only in-frame clones and lacks some. D and trimming were read from the DNA, whereas the V and J calls and clone size are those reported in that table. The data hold hundreds of thousands of clones, with about four fifths observed a single time. The data were taken from a study of blood T cell repertoires in COVID-19. V was pared by 11 bases and J by 9 bases, with 23 bases between. The CDR3 has 13 residues. Germline V gives CDR1 SNHLY, CDR2 FYNNEI.

This chain joins TRBV2 and TRBJ2-7, with D tentatively TRBD1 (6 bases). Sequenced: peripheral blood. The source is a woman in her 50s with acute or convalescent COVID-19. The chain's CDR3 is CAGTGTIPGGQYF. CDR3 coding DNA: TGTGCCGGCACCGGGACAATTCCAGGCGGGCAGTACTTC.